This T cell receptor beta chain emerged from a study of T cells in localized non-small cell lung cancer. This clone was recorded only once. This table comes from immunoSEQ multiplex PCR, and its TCRdb copy is limited to in-frame clones, with some not included. The profile shows about 36,000 clones, about 92% of them singletons. This TCR was recovered from an older female donor with stage I lung adenocarcinoma. Sequencing was performed on peripheral blood, taken before any cancer treatment.

The chain's CDR3 is CASSKRGRDQPQHF. The CDR3 DNA follows: TGTGCCAGCAGTAAACGGGGAAGGGATCAGCCCCAGCATTTT. The chain links TRBV2 to TRBJ1-5; D remains ambiguous. Germline CDR1 SNHLY, CDR2 FYNNEI. The CDR3 has 14 amino acids. Trimming took 5 bases from V and 5 from J, leaving 13 bases between them.